The rows below give T cell receptor beta chains drawn from one sample of a study of blood T cell repertoires in COVID-19. Generated by immunoSEQ multiplex PCR, the TCRdb table keeps only in-frame clones and is missing some. The table has about 370,000 clones, approximately 87% seen once. The specimen was peripheral blood. These receptors were collected from a woman in her twenties or thirties with COVID-19, enrolled during active disease. The CDR3 runs from the conserved cysteine through the conserved F or W. Fields, in order: V gene, D gene, J gene, clone size, CDR3 DNA, CDR3 protein. The D gene is left open where the match is weak. Clone sizes are given selectively: once, few, many, or a class where the clone is expanded.

v_call: TRBV4-1
d_call: .
j_call: TRBJ2-1
clone_size: .
cdr3_nt: TGCGCCAGCAGCCAAGATTGGGATCAAGGGGAGTTCTTC
cdr3_aa: CASSQDWDQGEFF

v_call: TRBV6-5
d_call: .
j_call: TRBJ1-1
clone_size: .
cdr3_nt: TGTGCCAGCAGTTACTCTAGCAACACTGAAGCTTTCTTT
cdr3_aa: CASSYSSNTEAFF

v_call: TRBV6-1
d_call: .
j_call: TRBJ2-1
clone_size: .
cdr3_nt: TGTGCCAGCAGTGAAGTCGGCGGGGATCTCTACAATGAGCAGTTCTTC
cdr3_aa: CASSEVGGDLYNEQFF

v_call: TRBV5-1
d_call: .
j_call: TRBJ2-5
clone_size: .
cdr3_nt: TGCGCCAGCAGCTTCTACAGTACGGCCGATGAGACCCAGTACTTC
cdr3_aa: CASSFYSTADETQYF

v_call: TRBV7-8
d_call: TRBD2
j_call: TRBJ2-5
clone_size: .
cdr3_nt: TGTGCCAGCACCAAGACTAGCGGGAAAGAGACCCAGTACTTC
cdr3_aa: CASTKTSGKETQYF

v_call: TRBV6-5
d_call: .
j_call: TRBJ2-7
clone_size: .
cdr3_nt: TGTGCCAGCAGTCCCCCGCGACCGGGGGAGCAGTACTTC
cdr3_aa: CASSPPRPGEQYF

v_call: TRBV6-4
d_call: .
j_call: TRBJ2-1
clone_size: .
cdr3_nt: TGTGCCAGCAGTGACTCTGGTACGACTTTTTACAATGAGCAGTTCTTC
cdr3_aa: CASSDSGTTFYNEQFF

v_call: TRBV12-5
d_call: .
j_call: TRBJ2-5
clone_size: .
cdr3_nt: TGTGCTAGAGGGAGACGAACAGCCCAAGAGACCCAGTACTTC
cdr3_aa: CARGRRTAQETQYF

v_call: TRBV9
d_call: .
j_call: TRBJ2-2
clone_size: .
cdr3_nt: TGTGCCAGCAGCGTAGAATGGAGGGTTACTCACACCGGGGAGCTGTTTTTT
cdr3_aa: CASSVEWRVTHTGELFF

v_call: TRBV7-9
d_call: .
j_call: TRBJ2-7
clone_size: once
cdr3_nt: TGTGCCAGCAGCTTCGAGGGCGAGCAGTACTTC
cdr3_aa: CASSFEGEQYF

v_call: TRBV2
d_call: TRBD2
j_call: TRBJ2-3
clone_size: .
cdr3_nt: TGTGCCAGCAGTGAAGGACTAGCGGGAGCCGCAGATACGCAGTATTTT
cdr3_aa: CASSEGLAGAADTQYF

v_call: TRBV2
d_call: TRBD1
j_call: TRBJ2-5
clone_size: .
cdr3_nt: TGTGCCAGCCTGACAGGGTGGCGGTCCCAAGAGACCCAGTACTTC
cdr3_aa: CASLTGWRSQETQYF

v_call: TRBV30
d_call: .
j_call: TRBJ1-6
clone_size: .
cdr3_nt: TGTGCCTGGACTGAGACACCCCTATCACCCCTCCACTTT
cdr3_aa: CAWTETPLSPLHF

v_call: TRBV7-9
d_call: TRBD1
j_call: TRBJ1-2
clone_size: .
cdr3_nt: TGTGCCAGCAGCTTCTCGGACAGGGGGCCTCGAGCTAACTATGGCTACACCTTC
cdr3_aa: CASSFSDRGPRANYGYTF

v_call: TRBV19
d_call: .
j_call: TRBJ1-2
clone_size: once
cdr3_nt: TGTGCCAGTAGTATGGCCAATCGGGGAGGCTACACCTTC
cdr3_aa: CASSMANRGGYTF

v_call: TRBV5-8
d_call: .
j_call: TRBJ2-7
clone_size: .
cdr3_nt: TGTGCCAGCAGCCCACTCTACGAGCAGTACTTC
cdr3_aa: CASSPLYEQYF

v_call: TRBV28
d_call: TRBD2
j_call: TRBJ2-1
clone_size: once
cdr3_nt: TGTGCCAGCAGTTTATTGGGCGGGAGTAGATACAATGAGCAGTTCTTC
cdr3_aa: CASSLLGGSRYNEQFF

v_call: TRBV6-4
d_call: TRBD1
j_call: TRBJ1-5
clone_size: few
cdr3_nt: TGTGCCAGCAGTACCGGGACAGACAATCAGCCCCAGCATTTT
cdr3_aa: CASSTGTDNQPQHF

v_call: TRBV5-1
d_call: .
j_call: TRBJ2-5
clone_size: .
cdr3_nt: TGCGCCAGCAGCTTGGAGACACGAACCTTCGGGGGCCAGTACTTC
cdr3_aa: CASSLETRTFGGQYF

v_call: TRBV11-2
d_call: TRBD2
j_call: TRBJ2-5
clone_size: .
cdr3_nt: TGTGCCAGCAGCTTACTACTAGCGGGAGCAGAGACCCAGTACTTC
cdr3_aa: CASSLLLAGAETQYF

v_call: TRBV28
d_call: TRBD2
j_call: TRBJ2-4
clone_size: .
cdr3_nt: TGTGCCAGCAGTTTACCCCCCTGGGGGGGGCTAGCGGGTCTAGCCAAAAACATTCAGTACTTC
cdr3_aa: CASSLPPWGGLAGLAKNIQYF

v_call: TRBV10-3
d_call: TRBD1
j_call: TRBJ2-3
clone_size: .
cdr3_nt: TGTGCCGCTAAGGGGACAGGTGGCACAGATACGCAGTATTTT
cdr3_aa: CAAKGTGGTDTQYF

v_call: TRBV30
d_call: .
j_call: TRBJ2-5
clone_size: .
cdr3_nt: TGTGCCTGGAGTCCCCGCCAAGAGACCCAGTACTTC
cdr3_aa: CAWSPRQETQYF

v_call: TRBV9
d_call: .
j_call: TRBJ2-2
clone_size: .
cdr3_nt: TGTGCCAGCAGCTTCGGACTACTTGAAACCGGGGAGCTGTTTTTT
cdr3_aa: CASSFGLLETGELFF

v_call: TRBV18
d_call: TRBD2
j_call: TRBJ2-3
clone_size: .
cdr3_nt: TGTGCCAGCTCACGATCAACGGGACTAGCGGCAGATACGCAGTATTTT
cdr3_aa: CASSRSTGLAADTQYF

v_call: TRBV5-1
d_call: .
j_call: TRBJ1-2
clone_size: few
cdr3_nt: TGCGCCAGCAGCTTGGGACAAAACTATGGCTACACCTTC
cdr3_aa: CASSLGQNYGYTF

v_call: TRBV5-1
d_call: .
j_call: TRBJ1-2
clone_size: .
cdr3_nt: TGCGCCAGCAGCTTTGCTACCAACTATGGCTACACCTTC
cdr3_aa: CASSFATNYGYTF

v_call: TRBV7-3
d_call: TRBD2
j_call: TRBJ2-6
clone_size: once
cdr3_nt: TGTGCCAGCAGCCATCGGGGGGCTGGGGCCAACGTCCTGACTTTC
cdr3_aa: CASSHRGAGANVLTF

v_call: TRBV2
d_call: .
j_call: TRBJ2-5
clone_size: .
cdr3_nt: TGTGCCAGCAGGGACATCCCAGGGGAGACCCAGTACTTC
cdr3_aa: CASRDIPGETQYF

v_call: TRBV28
d_call: .
j_call: TRBJ1-1
clone_size: .
cdr3_nt: TGTGCCAGCAGTTTACCGACAGGTGGGAACACTGAAGCTTTCTTT
cdr3_aa: CASSLPTGGNTEAFF

v_call: TRBV19
d_call: .
j_call: TRBJ2-7
clone_size: .
cdr3_nt: TGTGCCAGTCGATTGAGGCCGAACTCCTACGAGCAGTACTTC
cdr3_aa: CASRLRPNSYEQYF

v_call: TRBV11-3
d_call: .
j_call: TRBJ2-1
clone_size: .
cdr3_nt: TGTGCCACGGGAGCGTCAACCCCCAATGAGCAGTTCTTC
cdr3_aa: CATGASTPNEQFF

v_call: TRBV29-1
d_call: .
j_call: TRBJ2-2
clone_size: .
cdr3_nt: TGCAGCGCTTGGGCCCAGTCCGGGGAGCTGTTTTTT
cdr3_aa: CSAWAQSGELFF

v_call: TRBV10-3
d_call: .
j_call: TRBJ1-1
clone_size: once
cdr3_nt: TGTGCCATCAGTGAGCGTGGGGGGTCCCTGGCGGAAGCTTTCTTT
cdr3_aa: CAISERGGSLAEAFF

v_call: TRBV5-6
d_call: .
j_call: TRBJ2-3
clone_size: .
cdr3_nt: TGTGCCAGCAGCACAGAACTGGCGCTCCTAGATACGCAGTATTTT
cdr3_aa: CASSTELALLDTQYF

v_call: TRBV19
d_call: TRBD1
j_call: TRBJ2-4
clone_size: .
cdr3_nt: TGTGCCAGTAGTGACAGGGGGAGAGCCAAAAACATTCAGTACTTC
cdr3_aa: CASSDRGRAKNIQYF

v_call: TRBV19
d_call: TRBD2
j_call: TRBJ2-1
clone_size: once
cdr3_nt: TGTGCCAGTAGTATCATACTAGCGGGGGACAATGAGCAGTTCTTC
cdr3_aa: CASSIILAGDNEQFF